This TCR beta chain was recorded in a study of OX40 agonist ivuxolimab in advanced cancers. Background on the study: Cohort: 80% to 90% men, mean age approximately 60, aged roughly 23 to 79. Notes on the study in general: Undetermined was the antigen specificity of the expanded peripheral T cells. In general, CD8+ T cells held more expanded clones than CD4+ did, on average. At doses 0.1 to 3.0 mg/kg, CD4+ and CD8+ clones expanded.

Measured with immunoSEQ multiplex PCR; TCRdb has only the in-frame clones, and not every one. The sample lists tens of thousands of clones, 90% occurring once. This CDR3 comprises 14 residues. Germline V gene data show CDR1 as SGDLS and CDR2 as YYNGEE. V lost 1 base and J lost 2; bases outside the gene matches: 2. Concerning this clone: The antigen remains undetermined.

This receptor was identified in an adult with an advanced solid tumor such as melanoma, head and neck, liver or kidney cancer. The chain employs TRBV9 and TRBJ2-5; 7 bases line up with TRBD2. The specimen was CD4+ or CD8+ T cells sorted from blood, collected in a trial of the OX40 agonist ivuxolimab. The CDR3, as DNA: TGTGCCAGCAGCGTACTGGGAGGGCAAGAGACCCAGTACTTC. This sequence encodes CASSVLGGQETQYF.